A selection of T cell receptor beta chains follows, all from one sample in a study of vaccination and CD4 T cells after COVID-19. Each CDR3 protein gets one entry after TCRdb re-called the PCR reads with MiXCR. This table has some 16,000 distinct CDR3 sequences, 35% to 45% appearing once. Antigens of these TCRs are unknown. The sequenced sample was CD4+ T cells from blood, cultured in vitro, obtained before SARS-CoV-2 vaccination. The source is a human donor who received a COVID-19 vaccine. CDR3s include the opening cysteine and the closing phenylalanine or tryptophan. Fields, in order: J gene, clone size, D gene, V gene, CDR3 DNA, CDR3 protein. The D gene is left open where the match is weak. Only part of the rows carry a size: once, few, many, or a class if the clone is expanded.

J: TRBJ2-1
size: .
D: .
V: TRBV20-1
DNA: TGCAGTGCTAGAGATGGGGGTTGGGGAGAGCAGTTCTTC
CDR3: CSARDGGWGEQFF

J: TRBJ2-3
size: .
D: TRBD2
V: TRBV6-1
DNA: TGTGCCAGCAGCGGGACTAGCGGGGGCCGTAGCACAGATACGCAGTATTTT
CDR3: CASSGTSGGRSTDTQYF

J: TRBJ1-3
size: .
D: .
V: TRBV6-1
DNA: TGCGCCAGCCAGAGCCCTAGCAGACCCGGCGGAAACACCATATATTTT
CDR3: CASQSPSRPGGNTIYF

J: TRBJ1-1
size: few
D: TRBD1
V: TRBV24-1
DNA: TGTGCCACCAGTGACCCAGGGGGCACTGAAGCTTTCTTT
CDR3: CATSDPGGTEAFF

J: TRBJ2-5
size: few
D: .
V: TRBV14
DNA: TGTGCCAGCAGCCAACGGGTCCAAGAGACCCAGTACTTC
CDR3: CASSQRVQETQYF

J: TRBJ1-5
size: .
D: .
V: TRBV6-1
DNA: TGTGCCAGCAGTGAACAGGGAGGTCAGCCCCAGCATTTT
CDR3: CASSEQGGQPQHF

J: TRBJ2-3
size: few
D: .
V: TRBV24-1
DNA: TGTGCCACCAGTGATACCCAAGGTACGCAGTATTTT
CDR3: CATSDTQGTQYF

J: TRBJ2-5
size: few
D: .
V: TRBV7-6
DNA: TGTGCCAGCAGCTTAAACGGGGCCCTACAAGAGACCCAGTACTTC
CDR3: CASSLNGALQETQYF

J: TRBJ2-3
size: few
D: .
V: TRBV12-3/TRBV12-4
DNA: TGTGCCAGCAGTTTAGGCACAGATACGCAGTATTTT
CDR3: CASSLGTDTQYF

J: TRBJ1-1
size: few
D: .
V: TRBV6-1
DNA: TGTGCCAGCATTCAAGAAGGGTGGGTGGAAGCTTTCTTT
CDR3: CASIQEGWVEAFF

J: TRBJ1-3
size: .
D: TRBD1
V: TRBV7-9
DNA: TGTGCCAGCAGCCTACAGGGGGCTTCTGGAAACACCATATATTTT
CDR3: CASSLQGASGNTIYF

J: TRBJ2-7
size: few
D: .
V: TRBV6-1
DNA: TGTGCCAGCAGTGTATATCCAGGGGCGTCCTCCTACGAGCAGTACTTC
CDR3: CASSVYPGASSYEQYF

J: TRBJ1-1
size: few
D: .
V: TRBV7-9
DNA: TGTGCCAGCAGCTTATGGCGTACCGCCGCGGGCCCTGAAGCTTTCTTT
CDR3: CASSLWRTAAGPEAFF

J: TRBJ1-1
size: .
D: .
V: TRBV11-3
DNA: TGTGCCAGCAGCTTAGATCAGAACACTGAAGCTTTCTTT
CDR3: CASSLDQNTEAFF

J: TRBJ1-1
size: few
D: .
V: TRBV10-3
DNA: TGTGCCATCAAAGGCCCCACTGAAGCTTTCTTT
CDR3: CAIKGPTEAFF

J: TRBJ1-4
size: .
D: .
V: TRBV29-1
DNA: TGCAGCGTTGACGGGGCAGGGGCGGGTGAAAAACTGTTTTTT
CDR3: CSVDGAGAGEKLFF

J: TRBJ2-3
size: few
D: .
V: TRBV10-3
DNA: TGTGCCATCAGCGAGGGGGGAAACACAGATACGCAGTATTTT
CDR3: CAISEGGNTDTQYF

J: TRBJ2-5
size: .
D: TRBD1
V: TRBV12-3/TRBV12-4
DNA: TGTGCCAGCAGTTCAACAGGCGCAGGGGGAGAGACCCAGTACTTC
CDR3: CASSSTGAGGETQYF

J: TRBJ1-1
size: .
D: .
V: TRBV5-1
DNA: TGCGCCAGCAGCTTGTTTGTGGGCGCGGTCACTGAAGCTTTCTTT
CDR3: CASSLFVGAVTEAFF

J: TRBJ1-1
size: .
D: .
V: TRBV6-2/TRBV6-3
DNA: TGTGCCAGCAGTTACTACACGGCTATGAACACTGAAGCTTTCTTT
CDR3: CASSYYTAMNTEAFF

J: TRBJ1-6
size: few
D: .
V: TRBV10-3
DNA: TGTGCCATCAGTCAGGGCTCCTATAATTCACCCCTCCACTTT
CDR3: CAISQGSYNSPLHF

J: TRBJ2-3
size: .
D: .
V: TRBV5-4
DNA: TGTGCCAGCAGCTCGCGGTACACAGATACGCAGTATTTT
CDR3: CASSSRYTDTQYF

J: TRBJ1-5
size: .
D: .
V: TRBV7-2
DNA: TGTGCCAGCAGCTTATATGGGGGTCAGCCCCAGCATTTT
CDR3: CASSLYGGQPQHF

J: TRBJ2-5
size: few
D: .
V: TRBV7-6
DNA: TGTGCCAGCAGCTTAGGCCCGGGGGAGACCCAGTACTTC
CDR3: CASSLGPGETQYF

J: TRBJ1-5
size: .
D: .
V: TRBV2
DNA: TGTGCCAGCAGTACAGGTTTCAGCAATCAGCCCCAGCATTTT
CDR3: CASSTGFSNQPQHF

J: TRBJ1-2
size: few
D: TRBD1
V: TRBV6-1
DNA: TGTGCCAGCAGCCCTTCCCGGGACAGTACTAACTATGGCTACACCTTC
CDR3: CASSPSRDSTNYGYTF

J: TRBJ1-2
size: .
D: TRBD1
V: TRBV19
DNA: TGTGCCAGTAGTTCAAAAGCAAAACGACAGGGTGGTTATGGCTACACCTTC
CDR3: CASSSKAKRQGGYGYTF

J: TRBJ2-5
size: .
D: .
V: TRBV25-1
DNA: TGTGCCAGCAGTGAATACAGGGGATCCGGGGAGACCCAGTACTTC
CDR3: CASSEYRGSGETQYF

J: TRBJ1-4
size: .
D: .
V: TRBV7-9
DNA: TGTGCCAGCAGCTCTAGACGGACTAATGAAAAACTGTTTTTT
CDR3: CASSSRRTNEKLFF

J: TRBJ2-2
size: .
D: TRBD2
V: TRBV7-9
DNA: TGTGCCAGCAGCTTGGGGGGGACCGGGGAGCTGTTTTTT
CDR3: CASSLGGTGELFF

J: TRBJ1-5
size: .
D: .
V: TRBV4-1
DNA: TGCGCCAGCAGCCATGCGAGACCGGTTCGGAGCAATCAGCCCCAGCATTTT
CDR3: CASSHARPVRSNQPQHF

J: TRBJ2-3
size: few
D: .
V: TRBV6-1
DNA: TGTGCCAGCAGGTTCACCTTGTGGGGGGTCGCCCACTCCACAGATACGCAGTATTTT
CDR3: CASRFTLWGVAHSTDTQYF

J: TRBJ1-2
size: few
D: .
V: TRBV6-1
DNA: TGTGCCAGCAGTGAAACTCCCCAGTACTACTATGGCTACACCTTC
CDR3: CASSETPQYYYGYTF

J: TRBJ2-1
size: .
D: .
V: TRBV20-1
DNA: TGCAGTGCTCAGGTACGGCAAACGGACGGGAACAATGAGCAGTTCTTC
CDR3: CSAQVRQTDGNNEQFF

J: TRBJ1-1
size: .
D: .
V: TRBV11-3
DNA: TGTGCCAGCAGCTTGCAAAGGGTAGCGAAAGCTTTCTTT
CDR3: CASSLQRVAKAFF

J: TRBJ1-5
size: .
D: .
V: TRBV6-2/TRBV6-3
DNA: TGTGCCAGCAGTTACGGCGACAGGCTCAATCAGCCCCAGCATTTT
CDR3: CASSYGDRLNQPQHF

J: TRBJ1-5
size: .
D: TRBD1
V: TRBV6-1
DNA: TGTGCCAACAGACTTAGGACAGGGAAGGGTCAGCCCCAGCATTTT
CDR3: CANRLRTGKGQPQHF

J: TRBJ2-3
size: .
D: .
V: TRBV21-1
DNA: TGTGCCAGCAAACTAAACCCCCAGGGGGGTACGCAGTATTTT
CDR3: CASKLNPQGGTQYF

J: TRBJ1-1
size: medium-sized
D: TRBD1
V: TRBV27
DNA: TGTGCCAGCAGTGGACAGGGGAGGTGGACTGAAGCTTTCTTT
CDR3: CASSGQGRWTEAFF

J: TRBJ1-2
size: .
D: TRBD1
V: TRBV7-9
DNA: TGTGCCAGCAGCTCGTGGGACAGGGTGGCTCTAGACTACACCTTC
CDR3: CASSSWDRVALDYTF

J: TRBJ1-2
size: .
D: .
V: TRBV25-1
DNA: TGTGCCAGCAGTGGGTCCGGGGGGGGAAATGACTACACCTTC
CDR3: CASSGSGGGNDYTF

J: TRBJ2-1
size: few
D: .
V: TRBV6-4
DNA: TGTGCCAGCAGTGGTGGGTTCTACAATGAGCAGTTCTTC
CDR3: CASSGGFYNEQFF

J: TRBJ2-7
size: .
D: .
V: TRBV19
DNA: TGTGCCAGTAGTATCTCGACGAGCTCCTACGAGCAGTACTTC
CDR3: CASSISTSSYEQYF